This TCR beta chain comes out of a study of T cells in Graves' hyperthyroidism and ophthalmopathy (dated by TCRdb to the late 2010s). About the full investigation: Peripheral blood was collected at initial diagnosis, before any treatment. To identify distinguishing TCR V-J signatures, a discovery cohort of 90 to 100 patients was used, comprising 43 with Graves' ophthalmopathy and some 60 with stable Graves' hyperthyroidism. Prospective prediction of ophthalmopathy was tested in an independent validation cohort consisting of some 20 hyperthyroidism patients and around 16 patients who later progressed to ophthalmopathy. The 75 to 100 discovery patients were randomly split 7:3 into training and test sets. The study also compared thyroid tissue and blood T-cell repertoires from five or six Graves' hyperthyroidism patients. Following sampling, methimazole starting at 30 mg daily was given to hyperthyroidism patients, and high-dose intravenous methylprednisolone was given to ophthalmopathy patients. According to the paper, TCR Vbeta CDR3 sequencing was carried out on about 140 peripheral blood samples, which came from under 50 ophthalmopathy, 75 to 80 hyperthyroidism and 17 progressor patients. What the authors observed across the whole study: Sample size was not statistically predetermined, and blinding of investigators to group allocation was not performed. During validation, the model predicted progression to ophthalmopathy a median of around six months ahead of onset, with approximately 70% sensitivity and 72% to 85% specificity. In cross-validation, a model built on a 13 V-J signature told ophthalmopathy apart from stable hyperthyroidism with just under 90% sensitivity and roughly 81% specificity, and in testing the same model reached 80%/75%. Most expanded thyroid clonotypes (frequency above 0.001) were also found in blood, which suggests that blood repertoires may mirror thyroid immune responses.

Notes on this clonotype: It has no known antigen specificity. Within one base of it there is no much larger clone, and no base qualities were kept.

V drops 3 bases and J drops 1 base, leaving 11 bases in between. Reading from cysteine to phenylalanine, the CDR3 counts 14 amino acids. CDR3 DNA is the only sequence kept; it has 42 bases, read in frame from the first base. In the germline V gene (reference sequence), CDR1 corresponds to DFQATT and CDR2 to SNEGSKA. TCR beta CDR3 regions were amplified from RNA transcripts. For the first round of RT-PCR on the TCR CDR3, the HTBI primer set was used together with the Qiagen OneStep RT-PCR kit. The libraries were constructed in a second round of multiplex PCR and then size-selected and purified. The libraries were sequenced on an Illumina HiSeq2000 using paired-end 100 bp reads. The original methods were these. SOAPnuke was used to process the raw data, removing reads that contained adapters or uncalled bases, had a mean Phred below 15, or lacked an exact match to the constant primer or identifier. High-quality paired reads were merged using COPE v1.2.5, and each unique nucleotide sequence was defined as a clonotype. MiTCR v1.1 was used to align the clonotypes against IMGT TRBV, TRBD and TRBJ reference segments. The analysis included only V-J combinations with a frequency above 0.0001, which together covered more than 98% of the repertoires. The TCS score was defined as the ratio of F50 (clonal expansion) to E x V (chaos), calculated using BLOSUM62-based TCRdist between CDR3 peptides within each V-J. Welch's t-statistics and random forest reduced roughly 540 V-J features to about 12, which were used in a naive Bayes classifier (R e1071). TCRdb trimmed public reads at Q25 via fastp, called clones via MiXCR and kept in-frame beta chains. Rows are combined by CDR3 protein, so each entry shows the most common genes and DNA. V and J calls and clone size were set by TCRdb, not the authors. In this sample the table shows about 480,000 distinct CDR3 sequences, 14% of which occur a single time. The ten largest clones represent roughly 17% of the sample.

Stable Graves' hyperthyroidism was defined as no progression to ophthalmopathy during 18 months of follow-up. Hyperthyroidism patients were newly diagnosed, with disease duration under 2 months, and aged 18 to 65 years. Patients with uncontrolled infections, other autoimmune diseases, pregnancy or lactation were excluded. Clinical symptoms, serum thyroxine and TRAb, thyroid ultrasound, and orbital computed tomography formed the basis for the diagnoses. Ficoll-Paque density gradient centrifugation was used to isolate PBMCs from 8.5 to 10 ml of fresh peripheral blood. Total RNA was extracted with Trizol reagent, and quality was checked on an Agilent 2100 Bioanalyzer.

The sequenced sample was blood. The source is a woman under 30 with Graves' hyperthyroidism. The rearrangement combines TRBV20-1 with TRBJ2-3; tentative D gene TRBD2, with 6 bases matching. The CDR3 sequence is CSASGGDRTDTQYF. The sequence in DNA is TGCAGTGCTAGCGGCGGGGACCGCACAGATACGCAGTATTTT.